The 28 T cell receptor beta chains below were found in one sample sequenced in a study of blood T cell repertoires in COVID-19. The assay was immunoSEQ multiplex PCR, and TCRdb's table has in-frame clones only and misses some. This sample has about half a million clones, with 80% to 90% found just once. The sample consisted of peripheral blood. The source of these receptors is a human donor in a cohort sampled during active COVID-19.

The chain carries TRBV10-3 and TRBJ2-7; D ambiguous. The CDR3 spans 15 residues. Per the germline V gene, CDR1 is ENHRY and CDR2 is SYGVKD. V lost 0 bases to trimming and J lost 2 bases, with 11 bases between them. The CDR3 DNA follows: TGTGCCATCAGTGAGTCGCCGACTCCACCCTACGAGCAGTACTTC. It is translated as CAISESPTPPYEQYF.

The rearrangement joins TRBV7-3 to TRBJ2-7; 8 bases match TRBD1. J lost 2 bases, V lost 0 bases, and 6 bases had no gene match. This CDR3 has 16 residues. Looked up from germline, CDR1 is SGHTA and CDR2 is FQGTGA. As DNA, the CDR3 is TGTGCCAGCAGCTTAACGAGCGGACAGGGTACCTACGAGCAGTACTTC. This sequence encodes CASSLTSGQGTYEQYF. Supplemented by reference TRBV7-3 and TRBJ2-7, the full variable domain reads GAGVSQTPSNKVTEKGKYVELRCDPISGHTALYWYRQSLGQGPEFLIYFQGTGAADDSGLPNDRFFAVRPEGSVSTLKIQRTERGDSAVYLCASSLTSGQGTYEQYFGPGTRLTVT.

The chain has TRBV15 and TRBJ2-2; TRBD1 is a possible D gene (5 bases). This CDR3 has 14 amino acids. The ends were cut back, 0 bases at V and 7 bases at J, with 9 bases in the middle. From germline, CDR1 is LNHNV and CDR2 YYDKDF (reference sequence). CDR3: CATSRDPQGGELFF. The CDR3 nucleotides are TGTGCCACCAGCAGAGATCCCCAGGGCGGGGAGCTGTTTTTT.

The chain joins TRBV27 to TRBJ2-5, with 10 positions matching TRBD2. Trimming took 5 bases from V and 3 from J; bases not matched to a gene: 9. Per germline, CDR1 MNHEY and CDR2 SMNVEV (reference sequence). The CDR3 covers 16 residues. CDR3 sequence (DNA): TGTGCCAGCAGTCCATCATGGACTAGCGGAAAAGAGACCCAGTACTTC. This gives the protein CASSPSWTSGKETQYF.

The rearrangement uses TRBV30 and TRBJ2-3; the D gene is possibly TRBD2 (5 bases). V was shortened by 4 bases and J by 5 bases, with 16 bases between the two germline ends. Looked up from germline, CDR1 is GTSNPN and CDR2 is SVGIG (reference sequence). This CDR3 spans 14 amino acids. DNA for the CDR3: TGTGCCTGGAATACCCCGCTACTAGGAGATACGCAGTATTTT. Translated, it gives CAWNTPLLGDTQYF. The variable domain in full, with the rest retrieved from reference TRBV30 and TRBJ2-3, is SQTIHQWPATLVQPVGSPLSLECTVEGTSNPNLYWYRQAAGRGLQLLFYSVGIGQISSEVPQNLSASRPQDRQFILSSKKLLLSDSGFYLCAWNTPLLGDTQYFGPGTRLTVL.

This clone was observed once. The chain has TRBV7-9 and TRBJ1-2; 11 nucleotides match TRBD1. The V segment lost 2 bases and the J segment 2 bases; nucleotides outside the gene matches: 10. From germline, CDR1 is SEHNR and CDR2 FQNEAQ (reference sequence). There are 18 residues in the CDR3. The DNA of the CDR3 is TGTGCCAGCAGCTTAAATTACGGACAGGGGGCGTCCAACTATGGCTACACCTTC. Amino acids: CASSLNYGQGASNYGYTF. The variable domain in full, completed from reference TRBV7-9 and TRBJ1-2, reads DTGVSQNPRHKITKRGQNVTFRCDPISEHNRLYWYRQTLGQGPEFLTYFQNEAQLEKSRLLSDRFSAERPKGSFSTLEIQRTEQGDSAMYLCASSLNYGQGASNYGYTFGSGTRLTVV.

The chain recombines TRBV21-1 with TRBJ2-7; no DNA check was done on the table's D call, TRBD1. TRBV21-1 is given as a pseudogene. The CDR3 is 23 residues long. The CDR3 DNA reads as TGTGCCAGCAGCAAGAGCCGTAAAGCTAGCCCGGGACAGGGAGGACCGGGGGTATGCGAGCAGTACTTC. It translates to CASSKSRKASPGQGGPGVCEQYF.

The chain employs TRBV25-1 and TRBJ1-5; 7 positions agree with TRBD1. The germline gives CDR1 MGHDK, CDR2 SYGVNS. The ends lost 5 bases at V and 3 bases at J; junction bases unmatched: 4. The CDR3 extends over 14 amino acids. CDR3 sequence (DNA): TGTGCCAGCAGTTCCGGGACAGACAATCAGCCCCAGCATTTT. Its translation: CASSSGTDNQPQHF.

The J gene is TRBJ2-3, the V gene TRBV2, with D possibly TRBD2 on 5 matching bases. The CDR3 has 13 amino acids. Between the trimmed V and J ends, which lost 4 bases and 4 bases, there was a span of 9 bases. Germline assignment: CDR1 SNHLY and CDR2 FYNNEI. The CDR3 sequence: CASSVARADTQYF. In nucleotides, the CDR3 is TGTGCCAGCAGTGTGGCGCGGGCAGATACGCAGTATTTT.

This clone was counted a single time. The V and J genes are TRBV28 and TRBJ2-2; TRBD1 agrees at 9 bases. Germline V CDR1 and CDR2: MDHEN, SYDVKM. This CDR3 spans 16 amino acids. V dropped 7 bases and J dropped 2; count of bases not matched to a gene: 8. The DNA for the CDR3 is TGTGCCAGCACCAAACAGGGGGCTGGTAACACCGGGGAGCTGTTTTTT. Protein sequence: CASTKQGAGNTGELFF.

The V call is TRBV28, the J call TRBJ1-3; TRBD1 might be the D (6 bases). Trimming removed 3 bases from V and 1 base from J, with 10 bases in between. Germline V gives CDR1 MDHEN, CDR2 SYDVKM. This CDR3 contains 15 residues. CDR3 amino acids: CASSFLGHSGNTIYF. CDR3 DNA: TGTGCCAGCAGTTTTTTGGGACATTCTGGAAACACCATATATTTT.

This chain's CDR3 is CASRDRGKETQYF. The DNA of the CDR3 is TGTGCCAGCCGGGACAGGGGGAAAGAGACCCAGTACTTC. V is TRBV14 and J is TRBJ2-5; 11 bases are a match to TRBD1. The CDR3 consists of 13 residues. CDR1 SGHDN and CDR2 FVKESK come from the germline V gene. Germline trimming cut 8 bases from V and 3 bases from J; bases unmatched to any gene: 2.

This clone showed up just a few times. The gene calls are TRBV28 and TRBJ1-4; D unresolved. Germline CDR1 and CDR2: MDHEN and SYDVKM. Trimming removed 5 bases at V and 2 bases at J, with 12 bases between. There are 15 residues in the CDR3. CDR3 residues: CASSPIYRTNEKLFF. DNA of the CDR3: TGTGCCAGCAGTCCTATTTATCGGACTAATGAAAAACTGTTTTTT.

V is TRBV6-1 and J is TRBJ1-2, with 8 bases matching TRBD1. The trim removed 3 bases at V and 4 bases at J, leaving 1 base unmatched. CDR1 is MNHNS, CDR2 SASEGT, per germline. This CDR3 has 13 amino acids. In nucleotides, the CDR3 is TGTGCCAGCAGTGAGGGACAGGCCTATGGCTACACCTTC. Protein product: CASSEGQAYGYTF.

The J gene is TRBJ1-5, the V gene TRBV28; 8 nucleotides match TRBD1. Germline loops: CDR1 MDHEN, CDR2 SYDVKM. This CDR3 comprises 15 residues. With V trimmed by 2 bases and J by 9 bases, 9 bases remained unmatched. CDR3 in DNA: TGTGCCAGCAGTTTAGGGGGACAGGTATTTAGGCCCCAGCATTTT. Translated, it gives CASSLGGQVFRPQHF.

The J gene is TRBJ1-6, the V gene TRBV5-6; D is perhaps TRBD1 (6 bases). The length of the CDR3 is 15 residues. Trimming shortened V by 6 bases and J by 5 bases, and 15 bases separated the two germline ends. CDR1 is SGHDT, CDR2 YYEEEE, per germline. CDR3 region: CASNTLTGNNSPLHF. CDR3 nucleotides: TGTGCCAGCAACACCTTAACAGGGAATAATTCACCCCTCCACTTT.

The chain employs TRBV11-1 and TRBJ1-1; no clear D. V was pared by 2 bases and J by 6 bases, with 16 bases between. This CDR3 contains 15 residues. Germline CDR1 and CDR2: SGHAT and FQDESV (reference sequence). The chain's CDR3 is CASSLMRGFSAEAFF. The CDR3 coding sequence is TGTGCCAGCAGCTTAATGCGAGGGTTTAGCGCTGAAGCTTTCTTT.

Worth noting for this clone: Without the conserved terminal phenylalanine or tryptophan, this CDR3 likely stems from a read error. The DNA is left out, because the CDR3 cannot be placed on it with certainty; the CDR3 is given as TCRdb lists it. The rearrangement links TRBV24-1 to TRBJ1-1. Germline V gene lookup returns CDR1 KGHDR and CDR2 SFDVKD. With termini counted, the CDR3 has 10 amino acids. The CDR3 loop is CATGSSTAVR.

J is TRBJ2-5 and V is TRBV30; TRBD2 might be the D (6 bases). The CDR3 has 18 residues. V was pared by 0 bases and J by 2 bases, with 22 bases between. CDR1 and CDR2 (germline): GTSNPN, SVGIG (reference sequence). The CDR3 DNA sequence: TGTGCCTGGAGTGTACGGCGGGGTACGGGCGGAGGTCAAGAGACCCAGTACTTC. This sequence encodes CAWSVRRGTGGGQETQYF.

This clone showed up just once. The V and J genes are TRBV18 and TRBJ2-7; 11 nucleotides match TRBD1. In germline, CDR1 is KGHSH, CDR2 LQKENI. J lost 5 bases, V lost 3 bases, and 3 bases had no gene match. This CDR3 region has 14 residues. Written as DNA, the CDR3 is TGTGCCAGCTCACCGACGGGACAGGGGGACGAGCAGTACTTC. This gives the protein CASSPTGQGDEQYF. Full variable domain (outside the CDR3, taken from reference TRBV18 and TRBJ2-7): NAGVMQNPRHLVRRRGQEARLRCSPMKGHSHVYWYRQLPEEGLKFMVYLQKENIIDESGMPKERFSAEFPKEGPSILRIQQVVRGDSAAYFCASSPTGQGDEQYFGPGTRLTVT.

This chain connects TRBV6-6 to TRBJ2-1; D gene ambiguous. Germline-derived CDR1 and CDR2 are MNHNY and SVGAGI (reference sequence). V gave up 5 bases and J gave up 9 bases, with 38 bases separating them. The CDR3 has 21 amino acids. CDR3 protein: CASSQLTEPTSTVFDVSEQFF. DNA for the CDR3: TGTGCCAGCAGTCAATTGACTGAGCCTACATCTACGGTATTTGACGTCAGTGAGCAGTTCTTC.

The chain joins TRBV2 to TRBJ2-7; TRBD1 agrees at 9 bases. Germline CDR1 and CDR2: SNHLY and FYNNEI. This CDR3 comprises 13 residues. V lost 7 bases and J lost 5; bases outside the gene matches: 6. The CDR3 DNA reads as TGTGCCAGCAAGGGACAGGGAGGCAACGAGCAGTACTTC. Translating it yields CASKGQGGNEQYF.

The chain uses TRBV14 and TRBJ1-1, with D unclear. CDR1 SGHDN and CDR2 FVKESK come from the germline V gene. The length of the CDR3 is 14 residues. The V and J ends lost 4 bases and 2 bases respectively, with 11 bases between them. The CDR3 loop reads CASSLLTLNTEAFF. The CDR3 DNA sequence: TGTGCCAGCAGCCTTTTGACACTTAACACTGAAGCTTTCTTT.

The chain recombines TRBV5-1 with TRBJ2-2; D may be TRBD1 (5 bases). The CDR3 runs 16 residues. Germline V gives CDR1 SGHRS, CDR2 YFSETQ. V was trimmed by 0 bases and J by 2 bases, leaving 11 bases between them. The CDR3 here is CASSLDSGYNTGELFF. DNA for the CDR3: TGCGCCAGCAGCTTGGATTCAGGGTACAACACCGGGGAGCTGTTTTTT.

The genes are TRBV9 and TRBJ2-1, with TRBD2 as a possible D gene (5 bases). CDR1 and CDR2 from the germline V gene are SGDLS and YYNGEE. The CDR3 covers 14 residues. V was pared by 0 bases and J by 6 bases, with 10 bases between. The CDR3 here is CASSVDTRVNEQFF. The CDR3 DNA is TGTGCCAGCAGCGTAGATACTAGAGTCAATGAGCAGTTCTTC.

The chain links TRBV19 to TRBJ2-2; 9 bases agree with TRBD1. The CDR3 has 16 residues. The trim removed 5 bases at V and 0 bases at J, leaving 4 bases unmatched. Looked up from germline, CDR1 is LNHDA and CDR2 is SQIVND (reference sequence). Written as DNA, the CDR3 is TGTGCCAGTAGTTGGAGACAGGGGGCGAACACCGGGGAGCTGTTTTTT. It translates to CASSWRQGANTGELFF.

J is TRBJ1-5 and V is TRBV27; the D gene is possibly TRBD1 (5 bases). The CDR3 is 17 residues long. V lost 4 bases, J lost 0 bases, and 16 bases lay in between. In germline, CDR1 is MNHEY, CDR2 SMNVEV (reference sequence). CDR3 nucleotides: TGTGCCAGCAGTTCGGGACTGCTTCAGAATAGCAATCAGCCCCAGCATTTT. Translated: CASSSGLLQNSNQPQHF.

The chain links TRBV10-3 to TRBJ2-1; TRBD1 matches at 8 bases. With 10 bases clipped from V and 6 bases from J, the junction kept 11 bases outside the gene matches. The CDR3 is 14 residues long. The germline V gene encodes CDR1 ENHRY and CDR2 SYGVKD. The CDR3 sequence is CATMTGTGSNEQFF. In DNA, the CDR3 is TGTGCCACGATGACCGGGACAGGCTCCAATGAGCAGTTCTTC.